These 14 T cell receptor beta chains came from one sample sequenced in a study of cytomegalovirus exposure and HLA in healthy donors. It was with 60 Vbeta and 13 Jbeta primers that the PCR ran. TCRdb's table, derived via immunoSEQ multiplex PCR, lists solely in-frame clones and lacks some. The sample gives tens of thousands of clones, roughly three quarters of which show up once; roughly 15% is in the top ten. The sample taken for sequencing was PBMCs. Receptors originate from a woman in her forties in good health and CMV-seropositive.

The rearrangement joins TRBV15 to TRBJ1-1; 7 nucleotides agree with TRBD1. Germline V CDR1 and CDR2: LNHNV, YYDKDF (reference sequence). This CDR3 is built from 14 residues. V shed 9 bases, J shed 3 bases, and the junction held 10 bases outside the gene matches. CDR3 protein: CATGQGVGDTEAFF. For the CDR3, the DNA is TGTGCCACTGGCCAGGGGGTCGGGGACACTGAAGCTTTCTTT.

About this clone itself: In the same sample, other DNA sequences code for this CDR3. V gene TRBV5-1 combines with J gene TRBJ1-2; TRBD1 matches 7 bases. Germline V CDR1 and CDR2: SGHRS, YFSETQ. Germline trimming cut 1 base from V and 8 bases from J; bases unmatched to any gene: 8. The CDR3 consists of 14 residues. CDR3 in amino acids: CASSLLGDSVGYTF. DNA for the CDR3: TGCGCCAGCAGCTTGCTCGGGGACAGTGTAGGCTACACCTTC.

This sequence joins TRBV4-1 and TRBJ2-7; maybe TRBD2 (5 bases). The CDR3 covers 14 residues. The V gene lost 4 bases and the J gene lost 4 bases, with 14 bases spanning the gap. CDR1 is MGHRA and CDR2 is YSYEKL in the germline V gene. CDR3 region: CASSLPAAAYEQYF. CDR3 coding DNA: TGCGCCAGCAGCCTCCCAGCGGCGGCGTACGAGCAGTACTTC.

The chain carries TRBV7-9 and TRBJ1-1; no clear D gene. Trimming removed 0 bases at V and 1 base at J, with 6 bases between. Germline CDR1 SEHNR, CDR2 FQNEAQ (reference sequence). This CDR3 comprises 14 residues. CDR3 nucleotides: TGTGCCAGCAGCTTAGCGCCCAGGAACACTGAAGCTTTCTTT. Translating it yields CASSLAPRNTEAFF. Drawing the rest from reference TRBV7-9 and TRBJ1-1, the complete variable domain is DTGVSQNPRHKITKRGQNVTFRCDPISEHNRLYWYRQTLGQGPEFLTYFQNEAQLEKSRLLSDRFSAERPKGSFSTLEIQRTEQGDSAMYLCASSLAPRNTEAFFGQGTRLTVV.

V gene TRBV18 combines with J gene TRBJ1-2; D gene unclear. This CDR3 spans 16 amino acids. Looked up from germline, CDR1 is KGHSH and CDR2 is LQKENI. V gave up 8 bases and J gave up 0 bases, with 19 bases separating them. The CDR3 bases are TGTGCCAGCCCATCAGACCGTGAGACAACTAACTATGGCTACACCTTC. Its translation: CASPSDRETTNYGYTF.

The chain is built from TRBV19 and TRBJ2-7; 9 nucleotides align to TRBD2. The length of the CDR3 is 19 residues. CDR1 and CDR2 (germline): LNHDA, SQIVND (reference sequence). V shed 7 bases and J 0 bases; nucleotides not matched to a gene: 19. CDR3 coding DNA: TGTGCCAGTAAGACTAGCGGTGACTACTTCCGTTTCAGCTCCTACGAGCAGTACTTC. It codes for CASKTSGDYFRFSSYEQYF.

This rearrangement joins TRBV20-1 to TRBJ2-5; 7 bases agree with TRBD1. Germline CDR1 and CDR2: DFQATT and SNEGSKA (reference sequence). V was clipped by 7 bases and J by 5 bases; unmatched bases: 4. This CDR3 comprises 11 residues. CDR3 protein: CSGGGSETQYF. In DNA form, the CDR3 reads TGCAGTGGAGGGGGCAGTGAGACCCAGTACTTC.

This chain links TRBV18 with TRBJ2-1; D gene unclear. Trimming removed 3 bases from V and 3 bases from J, with 6 bases in between. Germline V CDR1 and CDR2: KGHSH, LQKENI. The CDR3 covers 13 residues. The CDR3: CASSPPNYNEQFF. The DNA for the CDR3 is TGTGCCAGCTCACCTCCCAACTACAATGAGCAGTTCTTC.

The V gene is TRBV5-1, the J gene TRBJ2-5, with D uncertain. The last part of the DNA fits TRBJ2-7 better; the J call may be wrong. The germline CDR1 and CDR2 sequences are SGHRS and YFSETQ. CDR3 length: 14 residues. Here the CDR3 reads CASSKDSDSYEQYF. CDR3 nucleotides: TGCGCCAGCAGCAAAGATAGTGACTCCTACGAGCAGTACTTC.

The V gene is TRBV7-3, the J gene TRBJ1-2; D might be TRBD1 (6 bases). CDR1 SGHTA and CDR2 FQGTGA come from the germline V gene. This CDR3 has 14 amino acids. V shed 7 bases and J shed 4 bases, with 16 bases lying between them. As DNA, the CDR3 is TGTGCCAGCACCTCAGGGGCAGGTCTCTATGGCTACACCTTC. It translates to CASTSGAGLYGYTF.

The chain has TRBV27 and TRBJ2-1; no definite D call. The V and J ends lost 6 bases and 0 bases respectively, with 12 bases between them. The CDR3 contains 15 residues. CDR1 is MNHEY and CDR2 is SMNVEV in the germline V gene (reference sequence). DNA of the CDR3: TGTGCCAGCAGCCCGCAACTGAGCTCCTACAATGAGCAGTTCTTC. This gives the protein CASSPQLSSYNEQFF.

This sequence joins TRBV5-1 and TRBJ2-7, with 8 bases identical to TRBD1. Germline V CDR1 and CDR2: SGHRS, YFSETQ. The trim removed 3 bases at V and 5 bases at J, leaving 10 bases unmatched. CDR3 length: 15 residues. CDR3 coding DNA: TGCGCCAGCAGCTCTGCTCGGGCAGGGGGCGACGAGCAGTACTTC. Protein sequence: CASSSARAGGDEQYF.

The genes are TRBV28 and TRBJ1-1, with 7 positions matching TRBD1. CDR3 size: 14 residues. Germline V CDR1 and CDR2: MDHEN, SYDVKM. Germline trimming cut 6 bases from V and 1 base from J; bases unmatched to any gene: 5. The CDR3 DNA is TGTGCCAGCAGCCCCGGGACAGCGAACACTGAAGCTTTCTTT. It translates to CASSPGTANTEAFF. The variable domain in full, completed from reference TRBV28 and TRBJ1-1, reads DVKVTQSSRYLVKRTGEKVFLECVQDMDHENMFWYRQDPGLGLRLIYFSYDVKMKEKGDIPEGYSVSREKKERFSLILESASTNQTSMYLCASSPGTANTEAFFGQGTRLTVV.

The table lists this clone with a few counts. The V gene is TRBV7-2, the J gene TRBJ1-5; no firm D call. CDR1 is SGHTA and CDR2 is FQGNSA in the germline V gene. Trimming shortened V by 2 bases and J by 7 bases, and 9 bases separated the two germline ends. The CDR3 runs to 13 residues. The CDR3 spells CASSLSQVQPQHF. For the CDR3, the DNA is TGTGCCAGCAGCTTATCTCAGGTACAGCCCCAGCATTTT.